This T cell receptor (beta chain) was sequenced in a study of OX40 agonist ivuxolimab in advanced cancers. Whole-study context: A diagnosis of hepatocellular carcinoma, melanoma, renal cell or head and neck cancer was present in dose-escalation patients. Two patients with cutaneous melanoma and one with hepatocellular carcinoma, three in total, showed partial responses. Study observations and caveats: CD8+ T cells were the subset that, on average, had more expanded clones than CD4+.

With 6 bases removed from V and 5 bases from J, the gap between germline ends came to 16 bases. Germline CDR1 and CDR2: SGHTA and FQGTGA. This CDR3 has 14 amino acids. This table comes from immunoSEQ multiplex PCR, and its TCRdb copy is limited to in-frame clones, with some not included. In the table there are 100,000 or so clones, roughly 90% of which are singletons. On this clone itself: The antigen is unknown.

This TCR came from an adult with an advanced solid tumor such as melanoma, head and neck, liver or kidney cancer. The chain carries TRBV7-3 and TRBJ2-5; D remains unclear. Here the sequenced sample was CD4+ or CD8+ T cells sorted from blood, taken in a trial of the OX40 agonist ivuxolimab. Written as DNA, the CDR3 is TGTGCCAGCAGTGACGGTGAGGCGGACGAGACCCAGTACTTC. It translates to CASSDGEADETQYF.